A single sample gave rise to the 17 T cell receptor beta chains below, sequenced in a study of early T cells in non-severe SARS-CoV-2 infection. TCRdb redid the calling of the 5' RACE reads with MiXCR, one entry per CDR3 protein. The sample consists of about 66,000 distinct CDR3 sequences, roughly 10% of them appearing once. Sequenced material: whole blood. All receptors derive from an adult who was a healthcare worker with PCR-confirmed SARS-CoV-2 infection or an uninfected control (not recorded which).

This chain uses TRBV19 with TRBJ2-2; D is ambiguous. The germline V gene encodes CDR1 LNHDA and CDR2 SQIVND (reference sequence). This CDR3 has 14 amino acids. Deletions cut 4 bases from V and 1 base from J, with 7 bases between. CDR3 DNA sequence: TGTGCCAGTAGTAAAAGACAGAACACCGGGGAGCTGTTTTTT. It yields the protein CASSKRQNTGELFF.

This clonotype was detected ten times or more. The chain combines TRBV4-2 with TRBJ2-2; TRBD1 agrees at 10 bases. V lost 4 bases, J lost 6 bases, and 5 bases stayed unmatched. The CDR3 covers 15 residues. CDR1 is LGHNA and CDR2 is YNFKEQ in the germline V gene. CDR3 region: CASSRTGTGAGELFF. CDR3 DNA: TGTGCCAGCAGCCGAACCGGGACAGGGGCCGGGGAGCTGTTTTTT.

V and J are TRBV20-1 and TRBJ2-3; 7 bases match TRBD1. The V segment lost 5 bases and the J segment 1 base; nucleotides outside the gene matches: 6. This CDR3 is 14 amino acids long. Germline lookup yields CDR1 DFQATT and CDR2 SNEGSKA (reference sequence). The CDR3 here is CSALQGTGTDTQYF. The CDR3 DNA reads as TGCAGTGCTCTACAGGGGACGGGCACAGATACGCAGTATTTT.

The chain joins TRBV2 to TRBJ2-2; 9 nucleotides match TRBD2. CDR3 length: 15 residues. Germline V gene lookup returns CDR1 SNHLY and CDR2 FYNNEI. The V and J ends lost 6 bases and 6 bases, in that order; junction bases with no gene match: 8. The CDR3, as DNA: TGTGCCAGCAGGCAAGCGGGAGGCCAAGCCGGGGAGCTGTTTTTT. Residues: CASRQAGGQAGELFF. Complete variable domain (other parts from reference TRBV2 and TRBJ2-2): EPEVTQTPSHQVTQMGQEVILRCVPISNHLYFYWYRQILGQKVEFLVSFYNNEISEKSEIFDDQFSVERPDGSNFTLKIRSTKLEDSAMYFCASRQAGGQAGELFFGEGSRLTVL.

A few counts support this clonotype. The V gene is TRBV7-2, the J gene TRBJ2-3, with D uncertain. The germline V and J ends were trimmed by 2 bases and 0 bases, with 12 bases remaining between them. CDR3 length equals 16 residues. Germline V CDR1 and CDR2: SGHTA, FQGNSA. As DNA, the CDR3 is TGTGCCAGCAGCTTAAGGGCGGATCCTAGCACAGATACGCAGTATTTT. It specifies CASSLRADPSTDTQYF.

There are a few counts of this clonotype. The chain is built from TRBV25-1 and TRBJ2-7; 12 nucleotides align to TRBD2. The germline CDR1 and CDR2 sequences are MGHDK and SYGVNS. V lost 3 bases to trimming and J lost 2 bases; unmatched junction nucleotides: 2. This CDR3 is built from 15 residues. CDR3 region: CASSEASGRAYEQYF. For the CDR3, the DNA is TGTGCCAGCAGTGAGGCTAGCGGGAGGGCCTACGAGCAGTACTTC.

CDR3 in amino acids: CASSLDATDSPLHF. The CDR3 DNA reads as TGCGCCAGCAGCTTGGACGCGACAGACTCACCCCTCCACTTT. This sequence joins TRBV5-1 and TRBJ1-6, with TRBD1 as a possible D gene (5 bases). This CDR3 has 14 amino acids. Between the trimmed V and J ends, which lost 0 bases and 10 bases, there was a span of 11 bases. Germline V gene data show CDR1 as SGHRS and CDR2 as YFSETQ.

This clonotype appeared a single time. V is TRBV7-7 and J is TRBJ2-5, with TRBD2 matching over 7 bases. The CDR3 runs 17 residues. Germline loops: CDR1 SSHAT, CDR2 FNYEAQ (reference sequence). V lost 5 bases to trimming and J lost 5 bases; unmatched junction nucleotides: 17. In nucleotides, the CDR3 is TGTGCCAGCAGCCGAAACCTAGGCAGGGAGGGCCTTGAGACCCAGTACTTC. Translating it yields CASSRNLGREGLETQYF.

This clonotype has more than one count but fewer than ten. V usage is TRBV6-5 and J usage is TRBJ2-7, with D perhaps TRBD2 (7 bases). The CDR3 totals 15 residues. The germline V gene encodes CDR1 MNHEY and CDR2 SVGAGI. V was pared by 9 bases and J by 0 bases, with 18 bases between. The CDR3 coding sequence is TGTGCCAGTGGGGGGCCTGGCGGGAGCTCCTACGAGCAGTACTTC. Its translation is CASGGPGGSSYEQYF.

The chain employs TRBV12-3 or TRBV12-4 and TRBJ2-1; tentatively, D is TRBD1 (6 bases). V lost 5 bases, J lost 10 bases, and 18 bases lay in between. The CDR3 is made up of 14 amino acids. The DNA of the CDR3 is TGTGCCAGCAGTGCAAGGGGGTCAGGGGCCGAGCAGTTCTTC. This codes for CASSARGSGAEQFF.

The V gene is TRBV28, the J gene TRBJ2-3, with D maybe TRBD2 (6 bases). The germline V gene encodes CDR1 MDHEN and CDR2 SYDVKM. The CDR3 runs 18 residues. V lost 4 bases and J lost 4, with 24 bases in between. The CDR3 nucleotides are TGTGCCAGCAGTTACCTCCGCGGGGTGGCTGACTGGGCAGATACGCAGTATTTT. Protein sequence: CASSYLRGVADWADTQYF.

This clonotype was counted a few times. The gene calls are TRBV6-6 and TRBJ2-3; perhaps TRBD1 as D (6 bases). This CDR3 spans 15 amino acids. Germline values: CDR1 MNHNY, CDR2 SVGAGI (reference sequence). V gave up 5 bases and J gave up 0 bases, with 12 bases separating them. Here the CDR3 reads CASSLQGSSTDTQYF. CDR3 DNA sequence: TGTGCCAGCAGTCTACAGGGTTCTAGCACAGATACGCAGTATTTT.

The gene calls are TRBV5-1 and TRBJ2-5; 9 nucleotides align to TRBD1. V was clipped by 5 bases and J by 2 bases; unmatched bases: 4. The CDR3 spans 14 residues. Looked up from germline, CDR1 is SGHRS and CDR2 is YFSETQ. This CDR3 is CASSPTGGQETQYF. DNA of the CDR3: TGCGCCAGCAGTCCGACAGGGGGGCAAGAGACCCAGTACTTC.

This clonotype was detected a few times. J is TRBJ1-6 and V is TRBV5-4, with 10 positions matching TRBD1. There are 17 residues in the CDR3. The germline V gene encodes CDR1 SGHNT and CDR2 YYREEE (reference sequence). V trimming: 4 bases; J trimming: 0 bases; junction bases outside the gene matches: 4. The CDR3 DNA is TGTGCCAGCAGCCCACGGACAGGGGGCTCCTATAATTCACCCCTCCACTTT. Amino acid sequence: CASSPRTGGSYNSPLHF. The entire variable domain, with the rest obtained from reference TRBV5-4 and TRBJ1-6, is as follows: ETGVTQSPTHLIKTRGQQVTLRCSSQSGHNTVSWYQQALGQGPQFIFQYYREEENGRGNFPPRFSGLQFPNYSSELNVNALELDDSALYLCASSPRTGGSYNSPLHFGNGTRLTVT.

This clonotype was recorded at least ten times. V and J are TRBV11-2 and TRBJ2-7, with D possibly being TRBD2 (5 bases). The germline gives CDR1 SGHAT, CDR2 FQNNGV. The CDR3 spans 14 residues. V lost 0 bases, J lost 0 bases, and 6 bases lay in between. The CDR3 bases are TGTGCCAGCAGCTTAGAGCGGGCCTCCTACGAGCAGTACTTC. Translating gives CASSLERASYEQYF.

The sample holds many counts of this clonotype. The CDR3 DNA reads TGTGCCAGCAGTTTTTCGTCACGGGGAGAGACCCAGTACTTC. Translated: CASSFSSRGETQYF. This chain uses TRBV12-3 or TRBV12-4 with TRBJ2-5, with a tentative D call TRBD2 (5 bases). This CDR3 spans 14 amino acids. The V gene lost 3 bases and the J gene lost 4 bases, with 12 bases spanning the gap.

Ten or more counts support this clonotype. The chain recombines TRBV2 with TRBJ2-7; 7 bases line up with TRBD2. Looked up from germline, CDR1 is SNHLY and CDR2 is FYNNEI. This CDR3 comprises 15 residues. Losses at the gene ends were 8 bases for V and 0 bases for J; bases not matched to a gene: 10. CDR3 nucleotides: TGTGCCAGCTCCGTAAGTAGCGGGTACTCCTACGAGCAGTACTTC. It specifies CASSVSSGYSYEQYF.